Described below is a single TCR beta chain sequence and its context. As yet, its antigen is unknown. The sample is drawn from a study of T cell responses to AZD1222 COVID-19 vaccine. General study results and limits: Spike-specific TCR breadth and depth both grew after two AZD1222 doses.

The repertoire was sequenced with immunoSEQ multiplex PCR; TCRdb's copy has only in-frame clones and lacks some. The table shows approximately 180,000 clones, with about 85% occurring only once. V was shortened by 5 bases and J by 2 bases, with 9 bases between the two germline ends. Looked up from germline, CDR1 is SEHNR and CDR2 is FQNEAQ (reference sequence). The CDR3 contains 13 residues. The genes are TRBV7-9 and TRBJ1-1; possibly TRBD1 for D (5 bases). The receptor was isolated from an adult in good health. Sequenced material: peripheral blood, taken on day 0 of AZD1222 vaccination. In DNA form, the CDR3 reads TGTGCCAGCAGCGAGGGGCAAAACACTGAAGCTTTCTTT. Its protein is CASSEGQNTEAFF.